This is a list of T cell receptor beta chains from one sample in a study of T cell changes during pregnancy in multiple sclerosis. Repertoires were generated with immunoSEQ multiplex PCR, while TCRdb's copy carries only in-frame clones and drops some. The sample records approximately 80,000 clones, over 90% being singletons. The sample here was peripheral blood, taken in the third trimester of pregnancy. Every receptor here comes from a female donor with multiple sclerosis, enrolled in a pregnancy study. Each CDR3 is given with its conserved first and last residue. The order of the fields is V gene, J gene, D gene, clone size, CDR3 protein, CDR3 DNA. A D gene is named only where the DNA matches it firmly. Size values are once, few and many counts, or a class for expanded clones, and some rows have none.

TRBV9,TRBJ2-3,TRBD2,NA,CASSERLAEEDTQYF,TGTGCCAGCAGCGAGCGACTAGCGGAGGAAGATACGCAGTATTTT
TRBV5-5,TRBJ1-6,NA,NA,CASSLPGHNSPLHF,TGTGCCAGCAGCTTGCCAGGGCATAATTCACCCCTCCACTTT
TRBV7-9,TRBJ2-7,TRBD1,NA,CASSRTGGHYEQYF,TGTGCCAGCAGCCGGACAGGGGGCCACTACGAGCAGTACTTC
TRBV14,TRBJ1-3,NA,NA,CASSPNRYSGNTIYF,TGTGCCAGCAGCCCCAACAGATACTCTGGAAACACCATATATTTT
TRBV5-6,TRBJ2-2,NA,NA,CASSFGGGPTGELFF,TGTGCCAGCAGCTTCGGGGGAGGACCTACCGGGGAGCTGTTTTTT
TRBV2,TRBJ1-2,NA,NA,CAATGGANYGYTF,TGTGCCGCCACGGGCGGGGCTAACTATGGCTACACCTTC
TRBV7-9,TRBJ1-2,TRBD1,NA,CASASGQGRFGYTF,TGTGCCAGCGCCAGTGGACAGGGGAGGTTCGGCTACACCTTC
TRBV11-2,TRBJ2-3,NA,NA,CASSLVLAGTDTQYF,TGTGCCAGCAGCTTAGTTTTAGCGGGCACAGATACGCAGTATTTT
TRBV7-3,TRBJ2-3,NA,NA,CASSLAGSSTDTQYF,TGTGCCAGCAGCTTGGCGGGATCTAGCACAGATACGCAGTATTTT
TRBV4-2,TRBJ1-2,NA,few,CASSQDMGGGGYTF,TGTGCCAGCAGCCAAGATATGGGGGGAGGCGGCTACACCTTC
TRBV10-3,TRBJ1-4,NA,NA,CAISESSSEKLFF,TGTGCCATCAGTGAGTCGTCTTCTGAAAAACTGTTTTTT
TRBV9,TRBJ2-1,NA,NA,CASSVRGGFDEQFF,TGTGCCAGCAGCGTGAGGGGGGGATTCGATGAGCAGTTCTTC
TRBV4-1,TRBJ1-3,TRBD1,NA,CASSLRTGAGNTIYF,TGCGCCAGCAGCCTCCGGACAGGGGCAGGAAACACCATATATTTT
TRBV5-1,TRBJ2-1,NA,NA,CASSLGRLAYNEQFF,TGCGCCAGCAGCTTGGGCAGGTTAGCCTACAATGAGCAGTTCTTC
TRBV5-1,TRBJ2-7,TRBD2,NA,CASSLAGGAGVPYEQYF,TGCGCCAGCAGCTTGGCCGGGGGGGCCGGGGTTCCCTACGAGCAGTACTTC
TRBV28,TRBJ1-5,NA,NA,CASSLSPQGNQPQHF,TGTGCCAGCAGTTTGTCGCCCCAGGGCAATCAGCCCCAGCATTTT
TRBV2,TRBJ1-3,TRBD1,NA,CATLRPTTPGQGNTIYF,TGTGCCACCCTCCGACCTACAACCCCGGGACAGGGAAACACCATATATTTT
TRBV18,TRBJ1-2,TRBD1,NA,CASSPLDRGGGYTF,TGTGCCAGCTCCCCGCTCGACAGGGGTGGTGGCTACACCTTC
TRBV5-1,TRBJ1-5,NA,NA,CASFIHDQGSNQPQHF,TGCGCCAGCTTCATCCACGACCAGGGGAGCAATCAGCCCCAGCATTTT
TRBV19,TRBJ2-2,TRBD2,once,CATAGGSGELFF,TGTGCCACCGCGGGGGGGTCCGGGGAGCTGTTTTTT
TRBV7-4,TRBJ1-3,TRBD1,NA,CASSLRKGDRGLAGNTIYF,TGTGCCAGCAGCTTAAGGAAAGGGGACAGGGGTCTTGCTGGAAACACCATATATTTT
TRBV18,TRBJ2-3,TRBD2,once,CASSPGTNRDTQYF,TGTGCCAGCTCACCAGGGACTAACAGAGATACGCAGTATTTT
TRBV2,TRBJ2-3,TRBD1,NA,CASDGQGASDTQYF,TGTGCCAGCGATGGACAGGGGGCATCAGATACGCAGTATTTT
TRBV10-3,TRBJ1-4,TRBD1,NA,CAISEGDSDNEKLFF,TGTGCCATCAGTGAGGGGGACAGCGATAATGAAAAACTGTTTTTT
TRBV6-6,TRBJ1-1,TRBD1,NA,CASSPGQYYEAFF,TGTGCCAGCAGCCCGGGACAGTACTATGAAGCTTTCTTT
TRBV6-5,TRBJ1-2,NA,NA,CASSPFRQFEGYTF,TGTGCCAGCAGCCCTTTCCGACAGTTCGAAGGCTACACCTTC
TRBV6-5,TRBJ2-3,TRBD2,once,CASTSDSTDTQYF,TGTGCCAGTACTAGCGACAGCACAGATACGCAGTATTTT
TRBV5-1,TRBJ2-3,NA,NA,CASRTKVDTQYF,TGCGCCAGCAGGACTAAAGTTGATACGCAGTATTTT
TRBV6-1,TRBJ2-7,NA,NA,CASNPTGPFYEQYF,TGTGCCAGCAACCCGACAGGCCCGTTCTACGAGCAGTACTTC
TRBV25-1,TRBJ2-3,TRBD1,NA,CASSTGQGRVTDTQYF,TGTGCCAGCAGTACGGGACAGGGGCGAGTCACAGATACGCAGTATTTT
TRBV7-9,TRBJ1-3,NA,NA,CASGEPGIYF,TGTGCCAGCGGGGAACCGGGGATATATTTT
TRBV11-2,TRBJ2-1,TRBD2,once,CASSLAIAGIFYNEQFF,TGTGCCAGCAGCTTAGCGATAGCGGGGATATTCTACAATGAGCAGTTCTTC
TRBV5-1,TRBJ2-3,TRBD1,NA,CASSLEGASTDTQYF,TGCGCCAGCAGCTTGGAGGGGGCGAGCACAGATACGCAGTATTTT
TRBV9,TRBJ1-5,NA,NA,CASSVGGVNQPQHF,TGTGCCAGCAGCGTGGGGGGGGTCAATCAGCCCCAGCATTTT
TRBV2,TRBJ1-2,NA,NA,CASRDTLNYGYTF,TGTGCCAGCAGGGACACCCTTAACTATGGCTACACCTTC
TRBV9,TRBJ2-2,NA,NA,CASSVGSDTGELFF,TGTGCCAGCAGCGTCGGGTCCGACACCGGGGAGCTGTTTTTT
TRBV7-9,TRBJ2-1,NA,NA,CASSLGGWEEQFF,TGTGCCAGCAGCCTTGGGGGGTGGGAGGAGCAGTTCTTC
TRBV9,TRBJ2-2,NA,NA,CASSLFSGTGELFF,TGTGCCAGCAGCCTCTTTAGCGGAACCGGGGAGCTGTTTTTT
TRBV7-9,TRBJ2-5,NA,NA,CASSLAPETQYF,TGTGCCAGCAGCTTAGCCCCGGAGACCCAGTACTTC
TRBV9,TRBJ1-1,NA,NA,CASSPGDTEAFF,TGTGCCAGCAGCCCAGGGGACACTGAAGCTTTCTTT
TRBV9,TRBJ2-7,NA,NA,CASSVGGISYEQYF,TGTGCCAGCAGCGTAGGAGGCATCTCCTACGAGCAGTACTTC
TRBV5-4,TRBJ2-3,NA,once,CASSRRADTQYF,TGTGCCAGCAGCCGGCGGGCCGATACGCAGTATTTT
TRBV7-3,TRBJ1-1,NA,NA,CASSLTRGNTEAFF,TGTGCCAGCAGCTTAACCAGGGGGAACACTGAAGCTTTCTTT
TRBV13,TRBJ2-1,TRBD2,NA,CASRPIAGGTTGVYNEQFF,TGTGCCAGCAGACCCATAGCGGGGGGGACGACCGGAGTATACAATGAGCAGTTCTTC
TRBV6-5,TRBJ2-7,NA,NA,CASSYSSGAVDEQYF,TGTGCCAGCAGTTACTCCTCAGGGGCGGTGGACGAGCAGTACTTC
TRBV11-2,TRBJ1-2,NA,NA,CASSLQGPNYGYTF,TGTGCCAGCAGCTTACAGGGGCCTAACTATGGCTACACCTTC
TRBV9,TRBJ2-6,TRBD1,NA,CASSDNHRGTPGANVLTF,TGTGCCAGCAGCGACAATCACAGGGGGACCCCTGGGGCCAACGTCCTGACTTTC
TRBV11-2,TRBJ1-2,TRBD1,NA,CASSLGGQGSGYTF,TGTGCCAGCAGCTTAGGGGGACAGGGTTCTGGCTACACCTTC
TRBV2,TRBJ1-2,TRBD1,NA,CASMTGGGGYTF,TGTGCCAGCATGACAGGGGGTGGTGGCTACACCTTC
TRBV5-1,TRBJ2-2,NA,NA,CASSLNGGGDTGELFF,TGCGCCAGCAGCTTGAACGGGGGTGGGGACACCGGGGAGCTGTTTTTT
TRBV6-4,TRBJ2-3,NA,NA,CASSDSRGGDTQYF,TGTGCCAGCAGTGACTCGAGGGGGGGCGATACGCAGTATTTT
TRBV9,TRBJ1-3,NA,once,CASSVDLREDTIYF,TGTGCCAGCAGCGTAGATCTCAGGGAGGACACCATATATTTT